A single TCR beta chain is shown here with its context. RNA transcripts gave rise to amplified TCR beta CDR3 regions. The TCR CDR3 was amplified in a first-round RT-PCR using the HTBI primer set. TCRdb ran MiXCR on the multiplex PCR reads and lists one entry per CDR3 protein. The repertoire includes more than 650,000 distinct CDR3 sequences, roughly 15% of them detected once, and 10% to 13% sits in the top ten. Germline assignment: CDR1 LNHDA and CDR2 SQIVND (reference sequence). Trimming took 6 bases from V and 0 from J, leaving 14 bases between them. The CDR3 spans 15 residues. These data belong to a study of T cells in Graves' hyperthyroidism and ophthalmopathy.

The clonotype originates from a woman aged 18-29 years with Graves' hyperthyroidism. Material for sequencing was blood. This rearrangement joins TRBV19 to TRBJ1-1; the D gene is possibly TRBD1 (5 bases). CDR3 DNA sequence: TGTGCCAGTAGAACAGGAACTTCGGTGAACACTGAAGCTTTCTTT. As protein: CASRTGTSVNTEAFF.